Below are 14 T cell receptor beta chains sequenced from a single sample in a study of blood T cell repertoires in COVID-19. TCRdb's copy holds only in-frame clones and misses some; the assay was immunoSEQ multiplex PCR. The table has around 250,000 clones, about four fifths seen once; the top ten hold 1.9%. Sequenced sample: peripheral blood. These receptors originate from a man in his thirties or forties who had recovered from COVID-19.

The chain is built from TRBV2 and TRBJ1-2; D is unclear. This CDR3 comprises 15 residues. The germline CDR1 and CDR2 sequences are SNHLY and FYNNEI. The V gene lost 4 bases and the J gene lost 5 bases, with 17 bases spanning the gap. In DNA, the CDR3 is TGTGCCAGCAGTGTATCCAACCCGCGGATTTATGGCTACACCTTC. Protein product: CASSVSNPRIYGYTF.

The V gene is TRBV2, the J gene TRBJ2-5, with TRBD2 identical over 13 bases. With 8 bases clipped from V and 0 bases from J, the junction kept 0 bases outside the gene matches. Germline V gene sequence: CDR1 SNHLY, CDR2 FYNNEI. The CDR3 loop spans 14 amino acids. CDR3 residues: CASGLAGDQETQYF. The CDR3 DNA is TGTGCCAGCGGACTAGCGGGAGACCAAGAGACCCAGTACTTC.

The V and J genes are TRBV10-3 and TRBJ2-7; 7 positions agree with TRBD2. This CDR3 has 14 amino acids. After removal of 6 bases from V and 5 bases from J, the junction contained 10 bases not matched to a gene. Germline CDR1 reads ENHRY; CDR2 reads SYGVKD. The CDR3 here is CAISLGGGVDEQYF. CDR3 nucleotides: TGTGCCATCAGCCTGGGGGGAGGGGTAGACGAGCAGTACTTC.

V is TRBV28 and J is TRBJ1-2, with D uncertain. V lost 2 bases, J lost 6 bases, and 7 bases lay in between. The CDR3 covers 12 residues. CDR1 MDHEN and CDR2 SYDVKM come from the germline V gene. CDR3 sequence: CASSLGQHGYTF. CDR3 DNA: TGTGCCAGCAGTTTAGGGCAGCATGGCTACACCTTC.

The chain combines TRBV7-4 with TRBJ2-6; D gene uncertain. V was trimmed by 5 bases and J by 0 bases, leaving 17 bases between them. The CDR3 runs to 18 residues. CDR1 SGHVT and CDR2 SQSDAQ come from the germline V gene. The CDR3 sequence is CASSRARVPLSGANVLTF. CDR3 nucleotides: TGTGCCAGCAGCCGTGCCCGAGTTCCCCTCTCTGGGGCCAACGTCCTGACTTTC.

The V call is TRBV2, the J call TRBJ2-3; the match to TRBD1 covers 7 bases. There are 18 residues in the CDR3. The germline CDR1 and CDR2 sequences are SNHLY and FYNNEI. V lost 9 bases, J lost 2 bases, and 20 bases stayed unmatched. This CDR3 reads CARNRGQSGNQFTDTQYF. CDR3 sequence (DNA): TGTGCCAGAAATCGGGGACAGTCGGGGAACCAGTTCACAGATACGCAGTATTTT.

V is TRBV23-1 and J is TRBJ1-1; D is ambiguous. TRBV23-1 is reported as an ORF; its role is uncertain. The CDR3 spans 11 residues. V shed 7 bases and J shed 6 bases, with 9 bases lying between them. The CDR3 protein is CASIVRAEAFF. CDR3 coding DNA: TGCGCCAGCATCGTTCGAGCTGAAGCTTTCTTT.

This sequence joins TRBV5-1 and TRBJ1-3; 8 nucleotides agree with TRBD1. V was pared by 4 bases and J by 0 bases, with 12 bases of the junction left unmatched. CDR3 length: 18 residues. Germline V lookup: CDR1 SGHRS, CDR2 YFSETQ. CDR3 loop: CASSPTPTGESSGNTIYF. In DNA form, the CDR3 reads TGCGCCAGCAGCCCTACGCCGACAGGGGAGAGCTCTGGAAACACCATATATTTT.

The chain has TRBV5-4 and TRBJ2-2, with 11 bases lining up with TRBD2. The CDR3 covers 15 residues. The germline gives CDR1 SGHNT, CDR2 YYREEE (reference sequence). The junction had 1 base not matched to a gene; V was cut back by 2 bases and J by 4 bases. The CDR3 DNA reads TGTGCCAGCAGCTTAGGGACTAGCGGCACCGGGGAGCTGTTTTTT. Protein product: CASSLGTSGTGELFF. The complete variable domain, with remaining parts taken from reference TRBV5-4 and TRBJ2-2, reads ETGVTQSPTHLIKTRGQQVTLRCSSQSGHNTVSWYQQALGQGPQFIFQYYREEENGRGNFPPRFSGLQFPNYSSELNVNALELDDSALYLCASSLGTSGTGELFFGEGSRLTVL.

This sequence joins TRBV3-1 (or the pseudogene TRBV3-2) and TRBJ1-2; tentative D call: TRBD1 (5 bases). Germline V lookup: CDR1 LGHDT, CDR2 YNNKEL (reference sequence). The CDR3 loop spans 16 amino acids. V lost 4 bases and J 8 bases, leaving 23 bases between the germline ends. This CDR3 is CASSRIGGSKPSGYTF. CDR3 coding DNA: TGTGCCAGCAGCCGGATTGGGGGGTCAAAACCCTCAGGCTACACCTTC.

V gene TRBV27 combines with J gene TRBJ1-2, with 9 bases matching TRBD1. This CDR3 has 14 amino acids. Germline-derived CDR1 and CDR2 are MNHEY and SMNVEV (reference sequence). V dropped 5 bases and J dropped 6; count of bases not matched to a gene: 7. DNA of the CDR3: TGTGCCAGCAGTCCAACCGGGACAGGGAATGGCTACACCTTC. Encoded protein: CASSPTGTGNGYTF.

The V and J genes are TRBV2 and TRBJ1-1; D might be TRBD1 (6 bases). CDR1 and CDR2 (germline): SNHLY, FYNNEI. The V end lost 6 bases, the J end lost 4 bases, and 12 bases lay between the germline ends. This CDR3 comprises 13 residues. The CDR3 DNA is TGTGCCAGCAGGATTGACAGGTTCACTGAAGCTTTCTTT. It is translated as CASRIDRFTEAFF.

This chain joins TRBV30 and TRBJ1-1, with 7 bases aligning to TRBD1. Per germline, CDR1 GTSNPN and CDR2 SVGIG (reference sequence). V lost 8 bases, J lost 0 bases, and 12 bases stayed unmatched. CDR3 length: 15 residues. Written as DNA, the CDR3 is TGTGCCCGCGGACAGGCAGGGAAAATGAACACTGAAGCTTTCTTT. It encodes CARGQAGKMNTEAFF.

This chain uses TRBV5-6 with TRBJ2-5; 15 bases are a match to TRBD2. The V segment lost 4 bases and the J segment 5 bases; nucleotides outside the gene matches: 6. The CDR3 is 16 amino acids. CDR1 and CDR2 (germline): SGHDT, YYEEEE. The CDR3 spells CASSGLAGGLWETQYF. CDR3 coding DNA: TGTGCCAGCAGCGGACTAGCGGGGGGGCTCTGGGAGACCCAGTACTTC.